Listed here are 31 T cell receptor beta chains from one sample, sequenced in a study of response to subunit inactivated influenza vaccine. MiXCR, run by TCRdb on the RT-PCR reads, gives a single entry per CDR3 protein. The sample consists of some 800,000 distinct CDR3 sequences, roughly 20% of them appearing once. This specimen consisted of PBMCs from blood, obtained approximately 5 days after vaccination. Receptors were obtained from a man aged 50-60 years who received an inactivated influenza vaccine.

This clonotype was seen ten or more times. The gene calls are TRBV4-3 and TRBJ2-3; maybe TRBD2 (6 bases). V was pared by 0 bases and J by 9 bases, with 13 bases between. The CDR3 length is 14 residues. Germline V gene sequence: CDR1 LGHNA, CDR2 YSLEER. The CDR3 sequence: CASSQDRDSTTQYF. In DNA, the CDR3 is TGCGCCAGCAGCCAAGACCGGGACTCCACAACGCAGTATTTT.

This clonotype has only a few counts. The CDR3 here is CATGTGTNTEAFF. The DNA of the CDR3 is TGCGCCACCGGGACAGGGACGAACACTGAAGCTTTCTTT. The J gene is TRBJ1-1, the V gene TRBV5-1; 9 nucleotides align to TRBD1. CDR3 length: 13 residues. CDR1 is SGHRS, CDR2 YFSETQ, per germline. J was trimmed by 1 base and V by 9 bases; bases with no gene match: 4. The whole variable domain, filled in from reference TRBV5-1 and TRBJ1-1, reads KAGVTQTPRYLIKTRGQQVTLSCSPISGHRSVSWYQQTPGQGLQFLFEYFSETQRNKGNFPGRFSGRQFSNSRSEMNVSTLELGDSALYLCATGTGTNTEAFFGQGTRLTVV.

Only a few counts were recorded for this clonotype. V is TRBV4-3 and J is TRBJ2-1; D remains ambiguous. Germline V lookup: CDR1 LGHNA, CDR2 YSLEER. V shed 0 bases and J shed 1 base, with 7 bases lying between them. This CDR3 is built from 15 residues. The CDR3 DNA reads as TGCGCCAGCAGCCAAGATTTCGTTTCCTACAATGAGCAGTTCTTC. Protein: CASSQDFVSYNEQFF.

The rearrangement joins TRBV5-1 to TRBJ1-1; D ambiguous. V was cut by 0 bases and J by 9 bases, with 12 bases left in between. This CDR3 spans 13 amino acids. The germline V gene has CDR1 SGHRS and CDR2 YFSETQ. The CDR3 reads CASSLEAGRQAFF. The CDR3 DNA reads TGCGCCAGCAGCTTGGAGGCAGGCCGGCAAGCTTTCTTT.

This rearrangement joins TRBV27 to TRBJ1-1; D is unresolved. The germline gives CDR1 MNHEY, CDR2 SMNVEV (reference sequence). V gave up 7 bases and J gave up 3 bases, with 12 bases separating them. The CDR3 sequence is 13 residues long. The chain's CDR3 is CASNGQADTEAFF. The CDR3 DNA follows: TGTGCCAGCAATGGGCAGGCCGACACTGAAGCTTTCTTT.

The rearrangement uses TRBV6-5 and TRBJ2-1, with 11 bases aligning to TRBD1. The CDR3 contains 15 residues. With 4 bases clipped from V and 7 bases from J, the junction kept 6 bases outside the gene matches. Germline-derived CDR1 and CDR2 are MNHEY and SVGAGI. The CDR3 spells CASSSRTGGSNEQFF. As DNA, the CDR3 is TGTGCCAGCAGTTCCAGGACAGGGGGCTCAAATGAGCAGTTCTTC.

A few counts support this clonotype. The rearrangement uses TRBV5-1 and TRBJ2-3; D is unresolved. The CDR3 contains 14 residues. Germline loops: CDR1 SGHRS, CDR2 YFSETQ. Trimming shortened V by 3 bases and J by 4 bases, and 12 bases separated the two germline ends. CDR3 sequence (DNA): TGCGCCAGCAGCTCGGTGGGTGGCGCAGATACGCAGTATTTT. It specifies CASSSVGGADTQYF.

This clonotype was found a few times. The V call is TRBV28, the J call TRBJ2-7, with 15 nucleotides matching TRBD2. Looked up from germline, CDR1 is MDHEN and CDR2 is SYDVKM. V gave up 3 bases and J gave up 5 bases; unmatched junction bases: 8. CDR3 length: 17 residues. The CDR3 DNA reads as TGTGCCAGCAGTTTTACCGGGACTAGCGGGAGGTCCCACGAGCAGTACTTC. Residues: CASSFTGTSGRSHEQYF.

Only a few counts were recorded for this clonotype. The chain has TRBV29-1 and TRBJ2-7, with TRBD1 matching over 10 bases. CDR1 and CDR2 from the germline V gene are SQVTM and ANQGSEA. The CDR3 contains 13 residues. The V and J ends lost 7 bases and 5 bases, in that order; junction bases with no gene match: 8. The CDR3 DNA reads TGCAGCGAGTGGACAGGGGGGTTCAACGAGCAGTACTTC. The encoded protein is CSEWTGGFNEQYF.

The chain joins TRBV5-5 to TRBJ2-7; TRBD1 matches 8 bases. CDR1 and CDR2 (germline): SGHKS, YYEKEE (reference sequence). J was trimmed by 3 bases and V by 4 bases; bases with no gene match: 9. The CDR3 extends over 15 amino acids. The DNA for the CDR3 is TGTGCCAGCAGCCGAGGACAGGGTACTTTCTACGAGCAGTACTTC. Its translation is CASSRGQGTFYEQYF.

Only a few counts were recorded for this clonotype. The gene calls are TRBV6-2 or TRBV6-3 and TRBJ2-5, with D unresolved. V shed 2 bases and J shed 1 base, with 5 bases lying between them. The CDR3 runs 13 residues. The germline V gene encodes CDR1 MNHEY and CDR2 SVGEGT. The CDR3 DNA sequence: TGTGCCAGCAGTTACCTAGGCCAAGAGACCCAGTACTTC. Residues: CASSYLGQETQYF.

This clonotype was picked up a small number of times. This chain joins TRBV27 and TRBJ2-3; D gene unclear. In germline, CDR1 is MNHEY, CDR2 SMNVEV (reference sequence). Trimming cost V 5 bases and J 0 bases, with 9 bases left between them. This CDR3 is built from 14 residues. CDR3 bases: TGTGCCAGCAGTCCCCGTTGGAGCACAGATACGCAGTATTTT. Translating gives CASSPRWSTDTQYF.

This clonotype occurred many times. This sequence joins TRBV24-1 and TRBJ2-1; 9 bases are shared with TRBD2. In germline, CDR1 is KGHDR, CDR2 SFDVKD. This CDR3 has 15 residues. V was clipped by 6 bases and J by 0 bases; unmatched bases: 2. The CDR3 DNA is TGTGCCACCAGTAGTAGCGGGAGCTCCTACAATGAGCAGTTCTTC. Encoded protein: CATSSSGSSYNEQFF.

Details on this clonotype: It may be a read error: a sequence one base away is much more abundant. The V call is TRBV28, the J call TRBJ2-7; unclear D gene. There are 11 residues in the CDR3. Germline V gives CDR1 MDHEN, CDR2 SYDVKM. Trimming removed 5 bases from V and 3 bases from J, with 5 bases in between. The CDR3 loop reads CASSANYEQYF. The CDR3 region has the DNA TGTGCCAGCAGTGCCAACTACGAGCAGTACTTC.

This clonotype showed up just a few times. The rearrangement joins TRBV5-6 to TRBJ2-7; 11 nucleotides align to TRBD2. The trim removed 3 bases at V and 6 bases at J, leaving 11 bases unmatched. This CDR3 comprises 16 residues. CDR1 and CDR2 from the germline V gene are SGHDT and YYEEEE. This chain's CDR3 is CASSSPGGTSGGEQYF. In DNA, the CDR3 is TGTGCCAGCAGCTCCCCGGGGGGGACTAGCGGAGGCGAGCAGTACTTC.

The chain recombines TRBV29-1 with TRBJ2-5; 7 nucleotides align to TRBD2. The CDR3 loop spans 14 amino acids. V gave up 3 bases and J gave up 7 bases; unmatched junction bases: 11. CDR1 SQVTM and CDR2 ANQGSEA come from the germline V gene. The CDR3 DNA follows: TGCAGCGTTGAGCCTAGCGGCTCCCGTGGGACCCAGTACTTC. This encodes CSVEPSGSRGTQYF. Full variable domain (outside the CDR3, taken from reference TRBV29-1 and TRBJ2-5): SAVISQKPSRDICQRGTSLTIQCQVDSQVTMMFWYRQQPGQSLTLIATANQGSEATYESGFVIDKFPISRPNLTFSTLTVSNMSPEDSSIYLCSVEPSGSRGTQYFGPGTRLLVL.

Here the CDR3 reads CASSSGEGRNSYEQYF. The CDR3 DNA is TGTGCCAGCAGCTCAGGTGAAGGGCGGAACTCCTACGAGCAGTACTTC. This chain uses TRBV7-6 with TRBJ2-7; no clear D gene. The germline V and J ends were trimmed by 4 bases and 0 bases, with 16 bases remaining between them. This CDR3 has 16 residues. CDR1 is SGHVS, CDR2 FNYEAQ, per germline.

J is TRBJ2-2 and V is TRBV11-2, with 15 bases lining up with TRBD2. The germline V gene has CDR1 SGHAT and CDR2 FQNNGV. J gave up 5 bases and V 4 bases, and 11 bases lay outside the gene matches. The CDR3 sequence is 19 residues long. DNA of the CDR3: TGTGCCAGCAGCTACAGGACTAGCGGGAGGGCGTACAAAACCGGGGAGCTGTTTTTT. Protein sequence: CASSYRTSGRAYKTGELFF.

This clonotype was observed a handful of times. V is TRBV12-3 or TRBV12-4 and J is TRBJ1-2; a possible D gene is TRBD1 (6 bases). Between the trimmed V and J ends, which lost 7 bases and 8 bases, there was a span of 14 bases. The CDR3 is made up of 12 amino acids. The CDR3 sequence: CASNLWGAGYTF. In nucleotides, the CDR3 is TGTGCCAGCAACCTCTGGGGGGCGGGCTACACCTTC.

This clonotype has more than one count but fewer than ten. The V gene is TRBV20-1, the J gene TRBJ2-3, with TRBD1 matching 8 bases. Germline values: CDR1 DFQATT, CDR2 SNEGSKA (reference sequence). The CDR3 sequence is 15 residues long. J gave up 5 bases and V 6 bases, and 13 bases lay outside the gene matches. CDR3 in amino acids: CSASSIRGREDTQYF. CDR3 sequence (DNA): TGCAGTGCCAGTTCGATCAGGGGGCGAGAAGATACGCAGTATTTT.

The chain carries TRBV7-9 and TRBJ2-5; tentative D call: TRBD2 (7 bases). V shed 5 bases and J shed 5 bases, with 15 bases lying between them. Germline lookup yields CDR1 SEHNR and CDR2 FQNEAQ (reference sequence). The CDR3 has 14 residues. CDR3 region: CASSPVGGGETQYF. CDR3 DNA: TGTGCCAGCAGCCCGGTTGGCGGGGGCGAGACCCAGTACTTC.

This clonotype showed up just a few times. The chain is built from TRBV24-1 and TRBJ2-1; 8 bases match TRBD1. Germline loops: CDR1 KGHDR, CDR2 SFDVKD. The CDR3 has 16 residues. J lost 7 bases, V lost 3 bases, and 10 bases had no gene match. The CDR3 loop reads CATSDPTGALLNEQFF. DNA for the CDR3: TGTGCCACCAGTGATCCGACAGGGGCGCTCCTGAATGAGCAGTTCTTC.

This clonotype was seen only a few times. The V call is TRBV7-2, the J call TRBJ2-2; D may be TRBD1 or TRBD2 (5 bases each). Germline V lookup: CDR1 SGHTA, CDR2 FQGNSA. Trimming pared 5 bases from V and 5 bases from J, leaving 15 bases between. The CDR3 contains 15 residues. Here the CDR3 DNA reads TGTGCCAGCAGCCAGAGGGGTTCGGGGACCGGGGAGCTGTTTTTT. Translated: CASSQRGSGTGELFF.

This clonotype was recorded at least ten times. The CDR3 spells CASSQDPTRRELFF. DNA for the CDR3: TGCGCCAGCAGCCAAGATCCCACTAGAAGGGAGCTGTTTTTT. The chain has TRBV4-3 and TRBJ2-2, with D possibly TRBD2 on 5 matching bases. Trimming removed 0 bases at V and 9 bases at J, with 11 bases between. The CDR3 has 14 residues. The germline V gene has CDR1 LGHNA and CDR2 YSLEER.

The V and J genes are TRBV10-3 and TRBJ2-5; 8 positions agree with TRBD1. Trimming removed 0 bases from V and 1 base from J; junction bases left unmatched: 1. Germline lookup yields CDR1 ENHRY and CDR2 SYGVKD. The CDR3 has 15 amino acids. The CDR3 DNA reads TGTGCCATCAGTGAGTCGGGGACAGGCCAAGAGACCCAGTACTTC. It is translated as CAISESGTGQETQYF.

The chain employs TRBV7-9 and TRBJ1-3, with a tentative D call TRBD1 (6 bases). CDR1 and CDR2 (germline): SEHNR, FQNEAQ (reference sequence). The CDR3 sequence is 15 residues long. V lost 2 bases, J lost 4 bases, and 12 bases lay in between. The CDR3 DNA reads TGTGCCAGCAGCTTAACAGGGCCAGCCGGAAACACCATATATTTT. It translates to CASSLTGPAGNTIYF.

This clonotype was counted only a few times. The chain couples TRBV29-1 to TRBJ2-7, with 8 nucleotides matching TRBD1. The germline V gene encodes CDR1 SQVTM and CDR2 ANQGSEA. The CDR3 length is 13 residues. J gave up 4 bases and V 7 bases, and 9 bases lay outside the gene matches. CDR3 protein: CSATTGVLYEQYF. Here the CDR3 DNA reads TGCAGCGCAACGACAGGGGTGCTGTACGAGCAGTACTTC.

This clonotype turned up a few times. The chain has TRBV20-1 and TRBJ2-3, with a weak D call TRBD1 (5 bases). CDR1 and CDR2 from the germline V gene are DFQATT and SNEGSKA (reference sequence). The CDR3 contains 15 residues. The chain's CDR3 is CSNIKAQGSTDTQYF. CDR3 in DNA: TGCAGCAACATTAAAGCGCAGGGAAGCACAGATACGCAGTATTTT.

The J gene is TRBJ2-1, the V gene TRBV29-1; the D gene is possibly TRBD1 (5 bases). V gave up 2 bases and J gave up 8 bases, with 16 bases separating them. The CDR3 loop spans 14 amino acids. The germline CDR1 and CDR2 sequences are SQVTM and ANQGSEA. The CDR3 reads CSVERPARVDEQFF. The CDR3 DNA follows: TGCAGCGTTGAACGGCCGGCCAGGGTGGATGAGCAGTTCTTC.

The CDR3 DNA follows: TGTGCCAGCAGCTTATTGTCCCATGAGCAGTTCTTC. Protein product: CASSLLSHEQFF. The chain employs TRBV7-2 and TRBJ2-1; D gene ambiguous. The CDR3 sequence is 12 residues long. Germline loops: CDR1 SGHTA, CDR2 FQGNSA. V dropped 2 bases and J dropped 8 bases, with 7 bases sitting between them.

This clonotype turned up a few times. CDR3 region: CASSLEGARYGYTF. The DNA for the CDR3 is TGTGCCAGCAGCTTAGAGGGGGCGCGGTATGGCTACACCTTC. The chain uses TRBV11-2 and TRBJ1-2, with a possible D match to TRBD1 (6 bases). V gave up 0 bases and J gave up 5 bases, with 10 bases separating them. This CDR3 has 14 residues. Germline V gene lookup returns CDR1 SGHAT and CDR2 FQNNGV. Full variable domain (missing parts from reference TRBV11-2 and TRBJ1-2): EAGVAQSPRYKIIEKRQSVAFWCNPISGHATLYWYQQILGQGPKLLIQFQNNGVVDDSQLPKDRFSAERLKGVDSTLKIQPAKLEDSAVYLCASSLEGARYGYTFGSGTRLTVV.